The sequence of this TCR beta chain was determined in a study of shared T cell receptors in the human thymus. The method was immunoSEQ multiplex PCR; TCRdb's version includes in-frame clones alone and lacks a portion of them. Of 600,000 or so clones in the sample, around 87% are singletons; the top ten hold 0.0094%. The germline V gene encodes CDR1 MDHEN and CDR2 SYDVKM. This CDR3 is 15 amino acids long. J lost 6 bases, V lost 5 bases, and 7 bases had no gene match. Another study also made use of these data, one on human thymus T cells. From that paper: Thymic resections from corrective heart surgery supplied the tissue. Unrelated individuals were reported by related research to share highly overlapping thymic repertoires.

The TCR comes from a boy under two years old with a congenital heart defect. Sequencing was done on a sample of thymocytes. This sequence joins TRBV28 and TRBJ2-1; 10 bases are a match to TRBD2. The CDR3 loop reads CASSRKRLAGNEQFF. The DNA of the CDR3 is TGTGCCAGCAGTAGAAAGAGACTAGCGGGCAATGAGCAGTTCTTC.